The 16 T cell receptor beta chains below all came from one sample that was sequenced in a study of blood T cell repertoires in COVID-19. TCRdb's table, derived via immunoSEQ multiplex PCR, lists solely in-frame clones and lacks some. The table includes about 120,000 clones, approximately 80% detected once. The sequencing sample was made of peripheral blood. These receptors were taken from a human donor in a cohort sampled during active COVID-19.

This clone has only one observation. This chain joins TRBV3-1 (or the pseudogene TRBV3-2) and TRBJ2-7; 9 bases fit TRBD2. CDR1 is LGHDT, CDR2 YNNKEL, per germline (reference sequence). With 0 bases clipped from V and 6 bases from J, the junction kept 9 bases outside the gene matches. This CDR3 region has 16 residues. CDR3 nucleotide sequence: TGTGCCAGCAGCCAAGATTTCCGCGGGGGGGGTGGCGAGCAGTACTTC. It yields the protein CASSQDFRGGGGEQYF.

This clone was observed once. J is TRBJ1-2 and V is TRBV12-3 or TRBV12-4; 7 bases fit TRBD1. This CDR3 is 13 amino acids long. Trimming took 7 bases from V and 9 from J; bases not matched to a gene: 11. The chain's CDR3 is CASIPDRAGRYTF. CDR3 coding DNA: TGTGCCAGCATCCCCGACAGGGCGGGTCGCTACACCTTC.

Concerning this clone: One end of the junction does not line up with germline, which may come from a read error. This sequence joins TRBV3-1 (or the pseudogene TRBV3-2) and TRBJ2-3; TRBD2 matches at 10 bases. This CDR3 region has 14 residues. Germline V gives CDR1 LGHDT, CDR2 YNNKEL (reference sequence). The CDR3 DNA sequence: TGTGCCAGCAGTCAAGCGGGGGGGCTGGGTACGCAGTATTTT. This gives the protein CASSQAGGLGTQYF.

The CDR3 region is CASSKPGQEYNEQFF. CDR3 bases: TGTGCCAGCAGCAAACCGGGACAGGAATACAATGAGCAGTTCTTC. The chain recombines TRBV5-4 with TRBJ2-1; TRBD1 matches 8 bases. This CDR3 is 15 amino acids long. The junction had 7 bases not matched to a gene; V was cut back by 4 bases and J by 4 bases. Germline V CDR1 and CDR2: SGHNT, YYREEE (reference sequence).

V is TRBV9 and J is TRBJ1-3; 8 nucleotides match TRBD1. The germline V gene encodes CDR1 SGDLS and CDR2 YYNGEE. There are 16 residues in the CDR3. The ends lost 1 base at V and 1 base at J; junction bases unmatched: 4. CDR3 amino acids: CASSVSQGASGNTIYF. The CDR3 region has the DNA TGTGCCAGCAGCGTAAGTCAGGGGGCGTCTGGAAACACCATATATTTT.

The rearrangement links TRBV5-4 to TRBJ2-7; 7 bases match TRBD1. Germline lookup yields CDR1 SGHNT and CDR2 YYREEE (reference sequence). CDR3 length equals 14 residues. J gave up 3 bases and V 4 bases, and 7 bases lay outside the gene matches. This CDR3 reads CASSRPGGSYEQYF. The CDR3 DNA follows: TGTGCCAGCAGCCGCCCAGGGGGAAGCTACGAGCAGTACTTC.

The CDR3 loop reads CASSNQRTEAFF. The DNA of the CDR3 is TGTGCCAGCAGCAACCAGAGGACTGAAGCTTTCTTT. The chain couples TRBV7-3 to TRBJ1-1; D gene ambiguous. The CDR3 is 12 residues long. The V end was cut by 5 bases, the J end by 5 bases, with 9 bases between. Germline CDR1 reads SGHTA; CDR2 reads FQGTGA.

The chain couples TRBV30 to TRBJ1-4, with D maybe TRBD1 (5 bases). This CDR3 spans 15 amino acids. V shed 7 bases and J shed 0 bases, with 15 bases lying between them. From germline, CDR1 is GTSNPN and CDR2 SVGIG (reference sequence). Here the CDR3 DNA reads TGTGCCTTCCGACCGGGACTTGCAACTAATGAAAAACTGTTTTTT. As protein: CAFRPGLATNEKLFF.

Ten or more counts support this clone. This chain connects TRBV6-5 to TRBJ2-1; 11 bases fit TRBD2. This CDR3 contains 15 residues. CDR1 and CDR2 from the germline V gene are MNHEY and SVGAGI. The ends lost 5 bases at V and 7 bases at J; junction bases unmatched: 7. The CDR3 loop reads CASSTGTSGRNEQFF. The CDR3 nucleotides read TGTGCCAGCAGTACCGGGACTAGCGGTAGGAATGAGCAGTTCTTC.

The rearrangement links TRBV25-1 to TRBJ2-1, with D tentatively TRBD1 (8 bases). Trimming took 3 bases from V and 9 from J, leaving 15 bases between them. This CDR3 is 14 amino acids long. The germline gives CDR1 MGHDK, CDR2 SYGVNS. CDR3 in DNA: TGTGCCAGCAGTGATCGAACAGGGGGGGGTGAGCAGTTCTTC. Residues: CASSDRTGGGEQFF. The variable domain in full, with the rest retrieved from reference TRBV25-1 and TRBJ2-1, is EADIYQTPRYLVIGTGKKITLECSQTMGHDKMYWYQQDPGMELHLIHYSYGVNSTEKGDLSSESTVSRIRTEHFPLTLESARPSHTSQYLCASSDRTGGGEQFFGPGTRLTVL.

The V call is TRBV24-1, the J call TRBJ2-3; 8 positions agree with TRBD2. Germline CDR1 is KGHDR and CDR2 is SFDVKD. V dropped 3 bases and J dropped 2; count of bases not matched to a gene: 6. The CDR3 spans 16 residues. The CDR3 DNA sequence: TGTGCCACCAGTGATCAGAGCGGGGGAATCACAGATACGCAGTATTTT. The encoded protein is CATSDQSGGITDTQYF.

The V gene is TRBV7-8, the J gene TRBJ1-5; 9 bases fit TRBD1. The CDR3 length is 15 residues. J was trimmed by 6 bases and V by 3 bases; bases with no gene match: 6. CDR1 and CDR2 from the germline V gene are SGHVS and FQNEAQ. CDR3 in DNA: TGTGCCAGCAGCTTCGGGACAGGGTTCACTCAGCCCCAGCATTTT. The encoded protein is CASSFGTGFTQPQHF.

This chain uses TRBV7-8 with TRBJ1-1; 9 nucleotides agree with TRBD1. Germline-derived CDR1 and CDR2 are SGHVS and FQNEAQ. This CDR3 is 15 amino acids long. V shed 5 bases and J 2 bases; nucleotides not matched to a gene: 6. The CDR3 region has the DNA TGTGCCAGCAGCAACTCGGACAGGGGAAACACTGAAGCTTTCTTT. Its translation is CASSNSDRGNTEAFF.

This chain uses TRBV5-1 with TRBJ1-1; D gene uncertain. Germline V gives CDR1 SGHRS, CDR2 YFSETQ. CDR3 size: 14 residues. V shed 0 bases and J shed 5 bases, with 11 bases lying between them. CDR3 bases: TGCGCCAGCAGCTTGGAAGGTGGGCCAACTGAAGCTTTCTTT. It yields the protein CASSLEGGPTEAFF.

The J gene is TRBJ2-3, the V gene TRBV14; 7 nucleotides align to TRBD1. The germline V gene encodes CDR1 SGHDN and CDR2 FVKESK. This CDR3 has 13 amino acids. Trimming at V came to 5 bases and at J to 6 bases, leaving 5 bases not matched to a gene. The CDR3 spells CASSEQGVDTQYF. CDR3 DNA sequence: TGTGCCAGCAGCGAGCAGGGGGTGGATACGCAGTATTTT.

J is TRBJ2-2 and V is TRBV6-1; unclear D gene. Trimming left V 0 bases short and J 0 bases short, with 11 bases between. The CDR3 runs 17 residues. CDR1 and CDR2 (germline): MNHNS, SASEGT. The CDR3 loop is CASSEAQAESNTGELFF. CDR3 coding DNA: TGTGCCAGCAGTGAAGCGCAGGCCGAGTCGAACACCGGGGAGCTGTTTTTT.